Given below is one T cell receptor beta chain in context. This sample was taken from a study of OX40 agonist ivuxolimab in advanced cancers. Looking at the study overall: Participants, 82.7% male, averaged approximately 60 years of age, ranging from roughly 20 to 85. Three patients had partial responses: one hepatocellular carcinoma, two cutaneous melanoma.

With 5 bases clipped from V and 11 bases from J, the junction kept 11 bases outside the gene matches. The CDR3 consists of 13 residues. In germline, CDR1 is SGHTA, CDR2 FQGTGA. The assay was immunoSEQ multiplex PCR, and TCRdb's table has in-frame clones only and misses some. Found here are about 86,000 clones, around 85% of them singletons; the top ten hold roughly 1.5%. The sequence was collected from an adult with an advanced solid tumor such as melanoma, head and neck, liver or kidney cancer. V and J are TRBV7-3 and TRBJ2-7; 8 bases agree with TRBD1. The material sequenced was CD4+ or CD8+ T cells sorted from blood, taken in a trial of the OX40 agonist ivuxolimab. The CDR3 sequence: CASSLSPDRAKYF. The CDR3 bases are TGTGCCAGCAGCCTTTCTCCGGACAGGGCGAAGTACTTC.